This TCR beta chain was documented in a study of shared clonotypes between healthy human individuals (dated by TCRdb to 2018 to 2021). Background on the whole study: The cohort comprised a couple of women and a few men aged 18 to 49 years. For each donor, CD4 naive and CD4 memory were each given three plates, CD8 naive was given two plates, and CD8 memory was given one plate. To estimate repertoire size and how much clonotypes are shared between individuals, the study performed deep sequencing of blood TCR repertoires from a few healthy adults. Different laboratories and diverse techniques were used to prepare libraries and sequence TCR repertoires, to increase sequencing depth and limit assay-specific biases. Between about 0.94 and 8.9 billion PBMCs per donor were obtained by leukapheresis. The full study reports these points: Rarefaction of sorted-subset datasets indicated incomplete sequencing despite the large sequencing depth. Based on pairwise subsampling, the degree of clonotype sharing among donors was expected to be affected by sequencing depth. Sharing across a handful of donors was observed for about 4.8% of naive CD4, over 3% of naive CD8, 2% to 2.5% of memory CD4, and approximately 0.41% of memory CD8 clonotypes. Estimated clonotype richness was generally larger for naive than for memory subsets. The genetic and exposure-history diversity represented was limited by the small number of donors. Sampling was limited to blood, and TCR repertoires in tissue likely differ from TCR repertoires in blood. Clonotypes shared by all four sorted-subset donors showed higher generation probabilities than non-shared clonotypes.

TCR CDR3 regions were amplified from genomic DNA by multiplex PCR using the deep immunoSEQ assay. For each cell subset, the extracted genomic DNA was distributed evenly across all wells of several immunoSEQ 96-well plates, and each plate served as one replicate. For sorted subsets, each replicate PCR was loaded with 200 to 250 ng genomic DNA, equivalent to about 30,000 T cell genomes. Purified libraries were quantified with a Qubit 3.0 fluorometer, sized on a Bioanalyzer 2100, and re-quantified with the KAPA Library Quantification kit. A separate single-read 150-cycle Illumina NextSeq 550 flow cell was used to sequence each immunoSEQ 96-well plate. Per the original workflow: Because the immunoSEQ output included only junctional sequences and no quality scores, the filtering could not be the same as the filtering used for full-length reads. Sequences were annotated with PyIR, a Python wrapper for IgBLAST v1.9, using IMGT germline references to assign V/J genes and CDR3. Reads were removed for weak V/J assignments (E-value above 1e-6), missing CDR3, stop codons, out-of-frame junctions, or ambiguous translated residues. A V3J clonotype was defined by an identical inferred V gene, J gene, and CDR3 amino acid sequence. Percentage overlap between repertoires was computed as shared unique clonotypes divided by the size of the smaller repertoire. Three approaches were used to assess repertoire richness: RTK rarefaction, the Chao1 estimator, and Recon v2.1 estimates of unobserved clonotypes. Generation probabilities were computed with OLGA for all TCRbeta clonotypes obtained by the gDNA method from a handful of donors. The table comes from immuneACCESS by way of TCRdb, which keeps in-frame sequences with V and J called. Part of the clones is missing from these tables; in studies checked, under half for an unresolved V gene and the rest for unknown reasons. V and J calls and clone size are copied from that table; D and trimming were computed from the DNA. In all, the sample holds some 680,000 clones, and around four fifths of those were seen once. Together, the top ten hold around 1.7% of the sample.

The CDR3 has 13 amino acids, counting the end cysteine and phenylalanine. Of all the DNA, just the CDR3 is kept, 39 bases in frame from base 1. V is shortened by 9 bases, J by 7 bases, and the region joining them spans 18 bases. Sequences LNHDA (CDR1) and SQIVND (CDR2) are obtained from the germline V gene (reference sequence). There are a few counts of this clone. There is no known antigen for this receptor. Per-nucleotide qualities are absent, and no much larger clonotype sits a single base away. Donors were healthy HIV-negative adults with no recently reported acute infections or vaccinations. Every donor was a Caucasian adult residing in Nashville, Tennessee, USA. CD4+ T cells were enriched by magnetic negative selection, after which naive cells were positively selected on CD45RA and the negative fraction was taken as the memory subset. Blood was obtained by leukapheresis, after which PBMCs were separated by Ficoll-Histopaque density gradient centrifugation and cryopreserved in liquid nitrogen vapor phase. Analytical flow cytometry was used to check the purity and quantity of each magnetically sorted T cell population. From each sorted fraction, genomic DNA was isolated and quantified by UV absorbance on a Nanodrop 2000c.

The sequence was obtained from a woman under 40 in good health. Input material: memory CD4+ T cells sorted from blood. Taken with the paper, the label for cell subset or site translates to: CD45RA-negative fraction. The V and J genes are TRBV19 and TRBJ2-5; possibly the D gene is TRBD2, per 7 matching bases. The CDR3: CASGGGPLGTQYF. The nucleotide sequence reads TGTGCCAGCGGCGGGGGCCCCCTCGGGACCCAGTACTTC.